This T cell receptor beta chain was sequenced during a study of T cells in Graves' hyperthyroidism and ophthalmopathy. Points from the study as a whole: Blood samples included most of the expanded thyroid clonotypes exceeding 0.001. In the analysis, a 13 V-J model separated ophthalmopathy from stable hyperthyroidism.

With 3 bases removed from V and 6 bases from J, the gap between germline ends came to 12 bases. CDR1 is SGHDT, CDR2 YYEEEE, per germline. The CDR3 has 14 amino acids. In patients aged 18 to 65, hyperthyroidism was newly diagnosed, with duration under 2 months. There were TCR beta CDR3 regions amplified from RNA transcripts. Using the HTBI primer set, a first-round RT-PCR was run on the TCR CDR3. One entry per CDR3 protein results from TCRdb running MiXCR on the multiplex PCR reads. This table holds roughly 380,000 distinct CDR3 sequences, 15% to 20% found once. Details on this clonotype: Antigen specificity is unknown.

The chain couples TRBV5-6 to TRBJ2-2, with D maybe TRBD2 (6 bases). This TCR was recovered from a woman in her late teens or twenties with Graves' hyperthyroidism. Specimen: blood. In nucleotides, the CDR3 is TGTGCCAGCAGCTACCGATGGGACTCCGGGGAGCTGTTTTTT. Encoded protein: CASSYRWDSGELFF.